This TCR beta chain derives from a study of early T cells in non-severe SARS-CoV-2 infection. Study at large: With bulk RNA from unsorted whole blood as input, sequencing yielded unpaired chains.

After removal of 5 bases from V and 0 bases from J, the junction contained 6 bases not matched to a gene. The CDR3 loop spans 15 amino acids. CDR1 DFQATT and CDR2 SNEGSKA come from the germline V gene (reference sequence). A few counts support this clonotype. The antigen remains unidentified. Attachment of unique molecular identifiers to individual cDNA molecules was performed. TCRdb reanalysed the 5' RACE reads using MiXCR and keeps one entry per CDR3 protein. This sample has tens of thousands of distinct CDR3 sequences, with 3.9% found just once. Findings of the study overall: Missing private and CD4 specificities, VDJdb matching favored anti-spike CD8 responses.

The sequenced sample consisted of whole blood. This TCR was sampled from an adult who was a healthcare worker with PCR-confirmed SARS-CoV-2 infection or an uninfected control (not recorded which). The chain has TRBV20-1 and TRBJ2-2, with 7 nucleotides matching TRBD2. The CDR3, as DNA: TGCAGTGCTGCGGCTAGCGGCTCGAACACCGGGGAGCTGTTTTTT. Its protein is CSAAASGSNTGELFF.